The entry below describes one TCR beta chain. This record belongs to a study of blood T cell repertoires in COVID-19. In the study overall: Nucleic acid was either cDNA or gDNA, and it came from T cells, B-cell-depleted T cells, or PBMCs.

Generated by immunoSEQ multiplex PCR, the TCRdb table keeps only in-frame clones and is missing some. The data hold approximately 330,000 clones, with roughly 89% observed a single time. The source material was peripheral blood. The TCR originated in a woman in her forties with COVID-19, enrolled during active disease.

The chain's CDR3 is CASSFRTGKGQPQHF. In DNA, the CDR3 is TGTGCCAGCAGTTTTCGGACAGGAAAGGGACAGCCCCAGCATTTT. The gene calls are TRBV28 and TRBJ1-5, with 7 bases matching TRBD1. The germline V gene encodes CDR1 MDHEN and CDR2 SYDVKM. V shed 3 bases, J shed 7 bases, and the junction held 9 bases outside the gene matches. The CDR3 covers 15 residues. Looking up the rest from reference TRBV28 and TRBJ1-5 gives the full variable domain: DVKVTQSSRYLVKRTGEKVFLECVQDMDHENMFWYRQDPGLGLRLIYFSYDVKMKEKGDIPEGYSVSREKKERFSLILESASTNQTSMYLCASSFRTGKGQPQHFGDGTRLSIL.